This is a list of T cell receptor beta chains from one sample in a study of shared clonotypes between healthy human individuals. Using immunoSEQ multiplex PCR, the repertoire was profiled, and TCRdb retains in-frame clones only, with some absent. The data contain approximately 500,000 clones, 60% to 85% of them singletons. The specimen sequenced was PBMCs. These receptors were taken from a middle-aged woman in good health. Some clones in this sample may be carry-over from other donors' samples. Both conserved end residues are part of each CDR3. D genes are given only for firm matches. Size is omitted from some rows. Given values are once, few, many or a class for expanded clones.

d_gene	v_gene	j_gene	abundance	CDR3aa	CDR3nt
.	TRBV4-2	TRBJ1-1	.	CAWARQGGTEAFF	TGTGCCTGGGCGCGGCAGGGAGGCACTGAAGCTTTCTTT
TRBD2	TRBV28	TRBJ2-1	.	CASSPLAGVGNEQFF	TGTGCCAGCAGCCCCCTAGCGGGAGTGGGAAATGAGCAGTTCTTC
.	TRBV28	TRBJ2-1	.	CASSLGGEQFF	TGTGCCAGCAGTTTAGGGGGCGAGCAGTTCTTC
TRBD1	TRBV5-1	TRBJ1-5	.	CASSSGTGQYSNQPQHF	TGCGCCAGCAGCTCCGGGACAGGTCAATATAGCAATCAGCCCCAGCATTTT
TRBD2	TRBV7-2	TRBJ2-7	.	CASSLSAGPYEQYF	TGTGCCAGCAGCTTATCAGCGGGACCCTACGAGCAGTACTTC
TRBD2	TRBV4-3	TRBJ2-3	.	CASSQRLAGGRVTQYF	TGCGCCAGCAGCCAGCGACTAGCGGGGGGACGGGTTACGCAGTATTTT
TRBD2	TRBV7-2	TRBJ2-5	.	CASSLGLAGGETQYF	TGTGCCAGCAGCTTAGGCCTAGCGGGAGGAGAGACCCAGTACTTC
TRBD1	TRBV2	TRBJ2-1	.	CASSPGQSYNEQFF	TGTGCCAGCAGTCCGGGACAGTCCTACAATGAGCAGTTCTTC
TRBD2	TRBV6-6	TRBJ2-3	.	CAGGLAGAEGTQYF	TGTGCCGGGGGGCTAGCGGGAGCGGAGGGTACGCAGTATTTT
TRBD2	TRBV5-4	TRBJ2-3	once	CASSLALAGEADTQYF	TGTGCCAGCAGCTTGGCACTAGCGGGAGAGGCAGATACGCAGTATTTT
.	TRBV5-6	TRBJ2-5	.	CASSRLGQETQYF	TGTGCCAGCAGCCGACTGGGCCAAGAGACCCAGTACTTC
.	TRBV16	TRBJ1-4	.	CASSQRAGGKLFF	TGTGCCAGCAGCCAAAGGGCGGGCGGAAAACTGTTTTTT
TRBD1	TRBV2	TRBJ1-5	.	CASSKTGDQPQHF	TGTGCCAGCAGTAAGACAGGGGATCAGCCCCAGCATTTT
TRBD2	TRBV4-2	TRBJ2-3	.	CASSPPTSGSTDTQYF	TGTGCCAGCAGCCCCCCGACTAGCGGAAGCACAGATACGCAGTATTTT
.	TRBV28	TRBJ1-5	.	CASSLITRPVGQPQHF	TGTGCCAGCAGTTTAATTACTCGGCCAGTCGGTCAGCCCCAGCATTTT
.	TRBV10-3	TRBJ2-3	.	CAISEVLEPDTQYF	TGTGCCATCAGTGAAGTACTGGAGCCAGATACGCAGTATTTT
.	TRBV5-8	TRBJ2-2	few	CASSLLGTGELFF	TGTGCCAGCAGCCTCCTGGGTACCGGGGAGCTGTTTTTT
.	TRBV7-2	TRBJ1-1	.	CASSLDYGTEAFF	TGTGCCAGCAGCTTAGACTATGGGACTGAAGCTTTCTTT
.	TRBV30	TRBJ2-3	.	CAWQGGVSTDTQYF	TGTGCCTGGCAGGGGGGAGTTAGCACAGATACGCAGTATTTT
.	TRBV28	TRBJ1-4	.	CASSSTSGGRYEKLFF	TGTGCCAGCAGTTCGACGTCGGGGGGACGATATGAAAAACTGTTTTTT
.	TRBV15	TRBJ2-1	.	CATSSPSLVYNEQFF	TGTGCCACCAGCAGCCCTAGTCTGGTTTACAATGAGCAGTTCTTC
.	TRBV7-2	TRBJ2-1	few	CASSFRGNNEQFF	TGTGCCAGCAGCTTTCGGGGGAACAATGAGCAGTTCTTC
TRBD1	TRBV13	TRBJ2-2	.	CASSLGDRNTGELFF	TGTGCCAGCAGCTTGGGGGACAGGAACACCGGGGAGCTGTTTTTT
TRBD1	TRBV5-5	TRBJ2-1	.	CASSPRQGRDNEQFF	TGTGCCAGCAGCCCCCGACAGGGTAGAGACAATGAGCAGTTCTTC
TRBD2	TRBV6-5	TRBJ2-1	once	CASRERGAYNEQFF	TGTGCCAGCAGAGAGCGGGGCGCCTACAATGAGCAGTTCTTC
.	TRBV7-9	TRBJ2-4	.	CASSSGRDLAKNIQYF	TGTGCCAGCAGCTCGGGACGGGACCTAGCCAAAAACATTCAGTACTTC
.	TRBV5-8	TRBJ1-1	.	CASSPGVSLNTEAFF	TGTGCCAGCAGCCCGGGGGTCAGCCTCAACACTGAAGCTTTCTTT
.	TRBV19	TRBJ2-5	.	CASSTTGRGFQETQYF	TGTGCCAGTAGTACTACCGGCAGGGGATTCCAAGAGACCCAGTACTTC
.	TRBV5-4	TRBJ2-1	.	CASSRASDFGVGEQFF	TGTGCCAGCAGCCGCGCTAGCGACTTCGGAGTGGGCGAGCAGTTCTTC
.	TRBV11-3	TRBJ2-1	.	CASSHSGAHSYNEQFF	TGTGCCAGCAGCCACTCAGGGGCCCACTCCTACAATGAGCAGTTCTTC
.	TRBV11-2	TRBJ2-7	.	CASSSQGMGQYF	TGTGCCAGCAGCTCACAGGGAATGGGGCAGTACTTC
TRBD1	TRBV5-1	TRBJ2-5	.	CASRWDRGQETQYF	TGCGCCAGCAGGTGGGACAGGGGTCAAGAGACCCAGTACTTC
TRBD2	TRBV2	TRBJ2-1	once	CASVTAGLYNEQFF	TGTGCCAGCGTAACAGCGGGGCTGTACAATGAGCAGTTCTTC
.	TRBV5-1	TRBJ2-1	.	CASSLGSYNEQFF	TGCGCCAGCAGCCTCGGCAGCTACAATGAGCAGTTCTTC
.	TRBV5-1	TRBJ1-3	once	CASRSPSGNTIYF	TGCGCCAGCAGGAGTCCCTCTGGAAACACCATATATTTT
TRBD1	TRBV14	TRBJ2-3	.	CASSRDRGPDTQYF	TGTGCCAGCAGCCGGGACAGGGGGCCAGATACGCAGTATTTT
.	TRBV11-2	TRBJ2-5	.	CASSLDRAETQYF	TGTGCCAGCAGCTTAGACAGGGCAGAGACCCAGTACTTC
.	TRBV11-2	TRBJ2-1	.	CASSLRGNAYNEQFF	TGTGCCAGCAGCTTACGTGGGAACGCTTACAATGAGCAGTTCTTC
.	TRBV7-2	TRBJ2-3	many	CASSFLGSSDTQYF	TGTGCCAGCAGCTTTCTGGGGAGCTCAGATACGCAGTATTTT
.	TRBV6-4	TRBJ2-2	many	CASSESPHTGELFF	TGTGCCAGCAGTGAGTCCCCCCACACCGGGGAGCTGTTTTTT
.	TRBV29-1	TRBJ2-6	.	CSVDGSGANVLTF	TGCAGCGTTGACGGGTCTGGGGCCAACGTCCTGACTTTC
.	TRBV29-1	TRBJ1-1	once	CSVERPGLNTEAFF	TGCAGCGTTGAAAGACCAGGGCTGAACACTGAAGCTTTCTTT
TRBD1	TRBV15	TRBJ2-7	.	CATSYRQGRNEQYF	TGTGCCACCAGCTATCGACAGGGAAGGAACGAGCAGTACTTC
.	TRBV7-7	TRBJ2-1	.	CASSPPRSYNEQFF	TGTGCCAGCAGCCCCCCCCGCTCCTACAATGAGCAGTTCTTC
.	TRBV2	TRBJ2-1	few	CASSVSSLSEQFF	TGTGCCAGCAGTGTGAGTAGCCTAAGTGAGCAGTTCTTC
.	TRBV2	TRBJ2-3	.	CASSEAAGGWITDTQYF	TGTGCCAGCAGTGAAGCAGCGGGCGGATGGATCACAGATACGCAGTATTTT
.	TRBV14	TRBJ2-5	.	CASSQDWGADEQYF	TGTGCCAGCAGCCAAGACTGGGGGGCGGATGAGCAGTACTTC
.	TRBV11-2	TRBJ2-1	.	CASSTSTGVYNEQFF	TGTGCCAGCAGTACTTCTACGGGAGTTTACAATGAGCAGTTCTTC